These 4 T cell receptor beta chains were all obtained from the same sample, sequenced in a study of beta chain features in type 1 diabetes. Expressed TCRB transcripts were sequenced because the entire RNA isolate underwent reverse transcription. The assay was immunoSEQ multiplex PCR, and TCRdb's table has in-frame clones only and misses some. The data contain approximately 60,000 clones, over 50% of them singletons. Sample: Tregs from blood. Receptors originate from a woman younger than 35 in good health.

The rearrangement joins TRBV6-6 to TRBJ2-7, with 12 bases fitting TRBD2. Germline V CDR1 and CDR2: MNHNY, SVGAGI (reference sequence). The CDR3 runs to 15 residues. J gave up 6 bases and V 8 bases, and 11 bases lay outside the gene matches. CDR3 coding DNA: TGTGCCAGCGTTTCTAGCGGGGGGGCAGTAGGCGAGCAGTACTTC. Protein product: CASVSSGGAVGEQYF.

V is TRBV7-8 and J is TRBJ2-5, with 7 bases aligning to TRBD2. Trimming cost V 10 bases and J 0 bases; bases outside gene matches: 5. The length of the CDR3 is 13 residues. Germline V gives CDR1 SGHVS, CDR2 FQNEAQ. CDR3 amino acids: CANGGGYQETQYF. The DNA of the CDR3 is TGTGCCAATGGGGGGGGGTACCAAGAGACCCAGTACTTC.

This clone has a handful of counts. The genes are TRBV5-4 and TRBJ2-3; 8 nucleotides match TRBD2. The germline V gene has CDR1 SGHNT and CDR2 YYREEE (reference sequence). The CDR3 has 17 amino acids. With V trimmed by 0 bases and J by 5 bases, 11 bases remained unmatched. Here the CDR3 reads CASSLDPTSVEEDTQYF. In DNA, the CDR3 is TGTGCCAGCAGCTTGGACCCGACTAGCGTGGAGGAAGATACGCAGTATTTT.

The J gene is TRBJ2-7, the V gene TRBV6-5; 11 bases match TRBD1. This CDR3 region has 13 residues. V trimming: 6 bases; J trimming: 5 bases; junction bases outside the gene matches: 3. Looked up from germline, CDR1 is MNHEY and CDR2 is SVGAGI. The CDR3 loop is CASRRDRGDEQYF. CDR3 DNA sequence: TGTGCCAGCAGACGGGACAGGGGGGACGAGCAGTACTTC.